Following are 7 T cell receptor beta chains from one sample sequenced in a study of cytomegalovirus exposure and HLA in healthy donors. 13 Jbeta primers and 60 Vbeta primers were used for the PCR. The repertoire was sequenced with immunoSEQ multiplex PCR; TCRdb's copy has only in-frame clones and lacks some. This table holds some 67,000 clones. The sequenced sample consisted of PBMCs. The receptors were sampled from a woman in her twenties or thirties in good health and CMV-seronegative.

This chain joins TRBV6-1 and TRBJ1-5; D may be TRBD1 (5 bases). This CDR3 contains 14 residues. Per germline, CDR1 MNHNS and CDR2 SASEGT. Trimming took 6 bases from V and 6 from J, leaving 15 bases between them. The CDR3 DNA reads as TGTGCCAGCAGGAGGTGGCAGGGAGGTCAGCCCCAGCATTTT. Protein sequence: CASRRWQGGQPQHF.

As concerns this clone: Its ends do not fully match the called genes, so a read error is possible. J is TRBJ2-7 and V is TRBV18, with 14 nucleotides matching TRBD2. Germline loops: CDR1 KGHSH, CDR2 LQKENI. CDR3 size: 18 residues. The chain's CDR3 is CASSSHSTSGGASFEQYF. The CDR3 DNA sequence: TGTGCCAGCTCATCTCACTCGACTAGCGGGGGGGCCTCCTTCGAGCAGTACTTC.

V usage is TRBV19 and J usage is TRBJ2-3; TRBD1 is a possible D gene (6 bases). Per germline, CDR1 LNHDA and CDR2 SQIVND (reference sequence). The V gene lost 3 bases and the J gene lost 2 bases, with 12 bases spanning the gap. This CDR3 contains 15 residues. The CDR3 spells CASSIMGHFTDTQYF. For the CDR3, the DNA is TGTGCCAGTAGTATTATGGGACACTTCACAGATACGCAGTATTTT.

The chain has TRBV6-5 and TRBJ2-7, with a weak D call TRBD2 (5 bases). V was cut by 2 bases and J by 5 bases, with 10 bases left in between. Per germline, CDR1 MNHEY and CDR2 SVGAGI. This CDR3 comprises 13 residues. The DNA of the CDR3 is TGTGCCAGCAGTTACGGGGTCGGGAACGAGCAGTACTTC. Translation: CASSYGVGNEQYF.

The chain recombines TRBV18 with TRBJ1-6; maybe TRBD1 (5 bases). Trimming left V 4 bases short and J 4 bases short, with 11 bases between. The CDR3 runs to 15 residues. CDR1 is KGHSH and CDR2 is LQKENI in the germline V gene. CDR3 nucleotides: TGTGCCAGCTCACGCGACAGCCCTTATAATTCACCCCTCCACTTT. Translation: CASSRDSPYNSPLHF.

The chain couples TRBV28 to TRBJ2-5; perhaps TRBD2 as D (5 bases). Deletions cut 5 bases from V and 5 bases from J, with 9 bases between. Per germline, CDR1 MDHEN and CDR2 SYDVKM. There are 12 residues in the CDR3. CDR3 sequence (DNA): TGTGCCAGCAGTAGGCAGCGGGAGACCCAGTACTTC. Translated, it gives CASSRQRETQYF.

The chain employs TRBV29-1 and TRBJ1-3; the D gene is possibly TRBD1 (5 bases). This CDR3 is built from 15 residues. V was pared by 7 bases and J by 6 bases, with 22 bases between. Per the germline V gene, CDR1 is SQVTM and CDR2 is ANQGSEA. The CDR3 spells CSATRGSQAPNTIYF. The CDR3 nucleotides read TGCAGCGCCACCCGGGGGAGCCAGGCTCCAAACACCATATATTTT. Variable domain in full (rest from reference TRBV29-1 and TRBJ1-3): SAVISQKPSRDICQRGTSLTIQCQVDSQVTMMFWYRQQPGQSLTLIATANQGSEATYESGFVIDKFPISRPNLTFSTLTVSNMSPEDSSIYLCSATRGSQAPNTIYFGEGSWLTVV.